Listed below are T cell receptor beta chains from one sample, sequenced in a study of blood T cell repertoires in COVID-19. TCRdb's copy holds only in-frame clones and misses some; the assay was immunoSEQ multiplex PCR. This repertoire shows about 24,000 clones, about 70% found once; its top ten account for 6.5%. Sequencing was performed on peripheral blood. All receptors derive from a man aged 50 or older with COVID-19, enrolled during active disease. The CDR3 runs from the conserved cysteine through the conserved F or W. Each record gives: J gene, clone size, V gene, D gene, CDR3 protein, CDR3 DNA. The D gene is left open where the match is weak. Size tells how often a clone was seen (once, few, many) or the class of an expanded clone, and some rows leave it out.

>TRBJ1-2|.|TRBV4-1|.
CASSQEGTTPNYGYTF
TGCGCCAGCAGCCAAGAAGGGACAACTCCTAACTATGGCTACACCTTC
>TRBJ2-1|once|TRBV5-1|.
CASSLGLALGEQFF
TGCGCCAGCAGCTTGGGGCTAGCCCTTGGGGAGCAGTTCTTC
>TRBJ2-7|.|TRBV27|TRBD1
CASSSRTGTEQYF
TGTGCCAGCAGTTCAAGGACAGGGACAGAGCAGTACTTC
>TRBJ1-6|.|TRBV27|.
CASSSKIPGLINSPLHF
TGTGCCAGCAGTTCGAAAATACCGGGACTCATTAATTCACCCCTCCACTTT
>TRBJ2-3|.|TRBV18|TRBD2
CASSRGGDTDTQYF
TGTGCCAGCTCACGTGGGGGGGACACAGATACGCAGTATTTT
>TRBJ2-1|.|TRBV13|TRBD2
CASSLGGIGYNEQFF
TGTGCCAGCAGCTTGGGGGGGATAGGGTACAATGAGCAGTTCTTC
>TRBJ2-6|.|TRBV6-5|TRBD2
CASSYSGGSGANVLTF
TGTGCCAGCAGTTACTCGGGAGGGTCTGGGGCCAACGTCCTGACTTTC
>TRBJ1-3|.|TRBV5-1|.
CASSLSQFSGNTIYF
TGCGCCAGCAGCTTGAGTCAGTTCTCTGGAAACACCATATATTTT
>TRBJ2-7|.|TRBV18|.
CASSGGRYEQYF
TGTGCCAGCTCCGGAGGACGCTACGAGCAGTACTTC
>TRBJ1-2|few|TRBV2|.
CASSEVGGHGYTF
TGTGCCAGCAGTGAAGTGGGGGGGCATGGCTACACCTTC
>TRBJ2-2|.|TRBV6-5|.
CASRRLNGELFF
TGTGCCAGCAGGAGATTAAACGGGGAGCTGTTTTTT
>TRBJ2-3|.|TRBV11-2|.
CASSLVGGTDTQYF
TGTGCCAGCAGCCTAGTCGGGGGTACAGATACGCAGTATTTT
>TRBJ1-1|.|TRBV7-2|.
CASSLEGFTEAFF
TGTGCCAGCAGCTTAGAGGGGTTCACTGAAGCTTTCTTT
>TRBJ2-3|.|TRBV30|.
CAWSSGDAQYF
TGTGCCTGGAGTTCCGGGGATGCGCAGTATTTT
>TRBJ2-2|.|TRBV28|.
CASSSNTGELFF
TGTGCCAGCAGTTCAAACACCGGGGAGCTGTTTTTT
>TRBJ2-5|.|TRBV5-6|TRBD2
CASSSGLAETQYF
TGTGCCAGCAGCTCCGGACTAGCTGAGACCCAGTACTTC
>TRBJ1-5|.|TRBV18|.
CASSPPSRGNQPQHF
TGTGCCAGCTCACCACCTTCCAGGGGCAATCAGCCCCAGCATTTT
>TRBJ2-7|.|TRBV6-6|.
CASSRGLSLNEQYF
TGTGCCAGCAGTCGCGGACTATCCCTGAACGAGCAGTACTTC
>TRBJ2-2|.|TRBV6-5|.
CASSFKGRVNTGELFF
TGTGCCAGCAGTTTCAAGGGCAGGGTAAACACCGGGGAGCTGTTTTTT
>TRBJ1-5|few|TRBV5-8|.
CASSSGMNQPQHF
TGTGCCAGCAGCTCCGGTATGAATCAGCCCCAGCATTTT
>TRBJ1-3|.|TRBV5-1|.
CASRPDSSGNTIYF
TGCGCCAGCCGACCGGACAGTTCAGGAAACACCATATATTTT
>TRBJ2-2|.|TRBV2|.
CASSGTGRAGELFF
TGTGCCAGCAGTGGGACAGGGAGGGCCGGGGAGCTGTTTTTT
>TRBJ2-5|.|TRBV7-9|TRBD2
CASSRAGGPFETQYF
TGTGCCAGCAGCCGAGCGGGGGGGCCCTTCGAGACCCAGTACTTC
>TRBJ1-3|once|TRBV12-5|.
CASGLVFPTLSGDTAGNTIYF
TGTGCTAGTGGTTTGGTATTTCCCACCCTGTCCGGCGACACGGCTGGAAACACCATATATTTT
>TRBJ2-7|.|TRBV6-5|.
CASQSDGSFYEQYF
TGTGCCAGCCAATCCGATGGTAGTTTCTACGAGCAGTACTTC
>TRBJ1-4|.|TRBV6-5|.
CASSQPAGDYPKLFF
TGTGCCAGCAGTCAACCGGCCGGGGACTACCCAAAACTGTTTTTT
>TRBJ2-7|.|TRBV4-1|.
CASSQEERVYEQYF
TGCGCCAGCAGCCAAGAAGAACGCGTCTACGAGCAGTACTTC
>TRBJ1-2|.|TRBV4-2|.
CASSNPLGRAIERGYTF
TGTGCCAGCAGCAACCCGCTCGGGCGTGCAATTGAGCGGGGCTACACCTTC
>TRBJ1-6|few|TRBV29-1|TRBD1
CSARQGSANSPLHF
TGCAGCGCTCGACAGGGGTCGGCGAATTCACCCCTCCACTTT
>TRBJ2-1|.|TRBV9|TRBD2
CASSVRGLGRPNEQFF
TGTGCCAGCAGCGTAAGGGGACTAGGGAGGCCCAATGAGCAGTTCTTC
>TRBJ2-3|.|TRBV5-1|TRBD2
CASSFGPLSGMGSDTQYF
TGCGCCAGCAGCTTCGGGCCCCTTAGCGGGATGGGGTCAGATACGCAGTATTTT
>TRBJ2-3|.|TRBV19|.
CASSWTGTDTQYF
TGTGCCAGTAGTTGGACAGGCACAGATACGCAGTATTTT
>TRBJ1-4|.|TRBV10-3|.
CAISERDEKLFF
TGTGCCATCAGTGAGCGAGATGAAAAACTGTTTTTT
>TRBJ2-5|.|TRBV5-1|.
CASSPQPSGRETQYF
TGCGCCAGCAGCCCACAGCCCAGTGGGAGAGAGACCCAGTACTTC
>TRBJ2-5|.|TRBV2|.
CASSGIGGAGETQYF
TGTGCCAGCAGTGGAATAGGGGGGGCTGGAGAGACCCAGTACTTC
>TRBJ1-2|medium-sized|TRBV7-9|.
CASSYYYGYTF
TGTGCCAGCAGCTACTACTATGGCTACACCTTC
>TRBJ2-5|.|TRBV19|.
CASRLSGETQYF
TGTGCCAGTAGACTATCCGGGGAGACCCAGTACTTC
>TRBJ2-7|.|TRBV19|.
CASSIEEVRNEQYF
TGTGCCAGTAGTATAGAAGAGGTTAGGAACGAGCAGTACTTC
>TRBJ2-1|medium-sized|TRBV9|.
CASSVAGSEYNEQFF
TGTGCCAGCAGCGTAGCTGGGTCGGAGTACAATGAGCAGTTCTTC
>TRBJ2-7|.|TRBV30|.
CAWSNSGLYEQYF
TGTGCCTGGAGTAATTCGGGATTGTACGAGCAGTACTTC